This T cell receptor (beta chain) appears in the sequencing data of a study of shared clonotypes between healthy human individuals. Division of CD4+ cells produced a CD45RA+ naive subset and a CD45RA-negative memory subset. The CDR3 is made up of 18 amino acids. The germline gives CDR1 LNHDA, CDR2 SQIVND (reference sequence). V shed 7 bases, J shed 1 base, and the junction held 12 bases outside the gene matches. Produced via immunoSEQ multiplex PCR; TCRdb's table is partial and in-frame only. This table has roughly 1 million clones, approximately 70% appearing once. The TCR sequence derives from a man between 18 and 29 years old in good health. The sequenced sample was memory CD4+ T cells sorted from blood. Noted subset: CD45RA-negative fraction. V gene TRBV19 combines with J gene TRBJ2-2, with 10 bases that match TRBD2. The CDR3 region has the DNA TGTGCCAGTAAGGACGCGGGACTAGCGAGACTGAACACCGGGGAGCTGTTTTTT. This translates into CASKDAGLARLNTGELFF.